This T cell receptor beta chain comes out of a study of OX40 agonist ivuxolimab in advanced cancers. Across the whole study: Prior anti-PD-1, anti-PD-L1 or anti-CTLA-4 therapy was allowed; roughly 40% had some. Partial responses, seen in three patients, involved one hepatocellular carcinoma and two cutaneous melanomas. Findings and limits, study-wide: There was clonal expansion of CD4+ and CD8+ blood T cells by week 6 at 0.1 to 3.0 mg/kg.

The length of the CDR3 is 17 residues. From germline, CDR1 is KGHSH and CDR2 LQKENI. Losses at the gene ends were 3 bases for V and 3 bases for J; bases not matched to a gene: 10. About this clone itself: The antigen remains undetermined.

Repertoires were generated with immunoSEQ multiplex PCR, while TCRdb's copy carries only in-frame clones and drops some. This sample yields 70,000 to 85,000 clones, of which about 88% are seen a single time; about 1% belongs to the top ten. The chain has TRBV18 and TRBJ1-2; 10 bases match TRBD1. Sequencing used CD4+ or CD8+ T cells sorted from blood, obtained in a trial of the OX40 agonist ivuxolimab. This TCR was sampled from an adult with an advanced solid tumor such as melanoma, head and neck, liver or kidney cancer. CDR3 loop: CASSPQTTGTGDYGYTF. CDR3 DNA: TGTGCCAGCTCACCCCAAACTACCGGGACAGGGGACTATGGCTACACCTTC.